These 9 T cell receptor beta chains were all obtained from the same sample, sequenced in a study of T cell responses to AZD1222 COVID-19 vaccine. Data came from immunoSEQ multiplex PCR; TCRdb stores just in-frame clones and leaves some out. The sample yields some 200,000 clones, approximately 92% seen once. Source: peripheral blood, taken 28 days after the second dose of the MenACWY control vaccine. These receptors came from an adult who received the MenACWY meningococcal vaccine as a control.

This chain connects TRBV14 to TRBJ1-2, with 8 positions matching TRBD1. The CDR3 has 13 amino acids. The germline V gene encodes CDR1 SGHDN and CDR2 FVKESK. The junction had 6 bases not matched to a gene; V was cut back by 7 bases and J by 5 bases. Here the CDR3 DNA reads TGTGCCAGCAACTCCGGGACAGGATATGGCTACACCTTC. This gives the protein CASNSGTGYGYTF.

V gene TRBV24-1 combines with J gene TRBJ2-7, with 8 bases fitting TRBD1. The ends lost 6 bases at V and 4 bases at J; junction bases unmatched: 7. The CDR3 runs to 14 residues. Germline values: CDR1 KGHDR, CDR2 SFDVKD. CDR3 in DNA: TGTGCCACCAGTACTCGACAGGGGATTTACGAGCAGTACTTC. Residues: CATSTRQGIYEQYF.

The V and J genes are TRBV9 and TRBJ1-1; D possibly corresponds to TRBD1 (6 bases). The germline V gene has CDR1 SGDLS and CDR2 YYNGEE. This CDR3 comprises 14 residues. V shed 0 bases and J shed 7 bases, with 13 bases lying between them. CDR3 in amino acids: CASSVDGRGGEAFF. DNA of the CDR3: TGTGCCAGCAGCGTAGACGGCAGGGGCGGTGAAGCTTTCTTT.

The V gene is TRBV6-5, the J gene TRBJ1-6; possible D gene TRBD1, 5 bases. Germline assignment: CDR1 MNHEY and CDR2 SVGAGI. The V gene lost 6 bases and the J gene lost 7 bases, with 13 bases spanning the gap. The CDR3 runs 14 residues. CDR3 bases: TGTGCCAGCAGCCTTAAGGGGAGCAATTCACCCCTCCACTTT. It translates to CASSLKGSNSPLHF.

The V and J genes are TRBV5-1 and TRBJ2-7; D gene uncertain. CDR3 length: 14 residues. Trimming removed 9 bases from V and 3 bases from J, with 19 bases in between. The germline gives CDR1 SGHRS, CDR2 YFSETQ. The DNA of the CDR3 is TGCGCCAATAACCATGCCCCGCATCGCTACGAGCAGTACTTC. Residues: CANNHAPHRYEQYF.

The rearrangement joins TRBV19 to TRBJ1-5, with a possible D match to TRBD1 (6 bases). The CDR3 totals 15 residues. Germline V gene sequence: CDR1 LNHDA, CDR2 SQIVND (reference sequence). Trimming removed 7 bases from V and 3 bases from J, with 16 bases in between. The DNA of the CDR3 is TGTGCCAGTAATGAAGAACAGGGATTCAATCAGCCCCAGCATTTT. Protein sequence: CASNEEQGFNQPQHF.

The chain has TRBV7-2 and TRBJ1-3; D is possibly TRBD1 (5 bases). The CDR3 sequence is 15 residues long. CDR1 and CDR2 (germline): SGHTA, FQGNSA. Trimming shortened V by 5 bases and J by 2 bases, and 13 bases separated the two germline ends. The CDR3 nucleotides are TGTGCCAGCAGCGGGGGTCGTGGCGCTGGAAACACCATATATTTT. Translated, it gives CASSGGRGAGNTIYF.

This chain joins TRBV4-1 and TRBJ2-7; D is possibly TRBD1 or TRBD2 (5 bases each). The length of the CDR3 is 16 residues. Germline-derived CDR1 and CDR2 are MGHRA and YSYEKL. Trimming pared 4 bases from V and 1 base from J, leaving 17 bases between. The CDR3 sequence: CASSRGGGSGSYEQYF. Here the CDR3 DNA reads TGCGCCAGCAGCCGCGGTGGGGGAAGTGGGTCCTACGAGCAGTACTTC.

The V gene is TRBV7-2, the J gene TRBJ1-2; perhaps TRBD1 as D (5 bases). From germline, CDR1 is SGHTA and CDR2 FQGNSA. CDR3 length: 16 amino acids. V was trimmed by 4 bases and J by 1 base, leaving 16 bases between them. The CDR3 sequence: CASSSGTRAGNYGYTF. Written as DNA, the CDR3 is TGTGCCAGCAGCTCTGGGACCAGGGCGGGTAACTATGGCTACACCTTC.